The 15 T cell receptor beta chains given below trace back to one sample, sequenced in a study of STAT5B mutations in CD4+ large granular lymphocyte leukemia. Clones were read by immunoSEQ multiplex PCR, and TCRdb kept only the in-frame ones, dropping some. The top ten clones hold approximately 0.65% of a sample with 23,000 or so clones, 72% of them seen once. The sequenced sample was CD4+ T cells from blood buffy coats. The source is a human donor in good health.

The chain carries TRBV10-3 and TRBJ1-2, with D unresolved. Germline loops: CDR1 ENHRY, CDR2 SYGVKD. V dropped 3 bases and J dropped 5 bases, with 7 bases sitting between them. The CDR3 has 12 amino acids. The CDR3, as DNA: TGTGCCATCAGTGAAGTGGGATATGGCTACACCTTC. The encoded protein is CAISEVGYGYTF.

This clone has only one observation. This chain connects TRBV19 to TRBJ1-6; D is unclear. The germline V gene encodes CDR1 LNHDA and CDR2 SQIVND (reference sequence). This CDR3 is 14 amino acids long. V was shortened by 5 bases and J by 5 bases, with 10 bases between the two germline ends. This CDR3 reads CASSLAANNSPLHF. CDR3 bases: TGTGCCAGTAGTTTGGCAGCCAATAATTCACCCCTCCACTTT.

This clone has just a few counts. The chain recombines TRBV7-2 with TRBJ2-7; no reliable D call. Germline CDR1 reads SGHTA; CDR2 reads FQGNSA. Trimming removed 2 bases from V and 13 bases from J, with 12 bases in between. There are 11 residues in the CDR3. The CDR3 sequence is CASSLFSSLYF. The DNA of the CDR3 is TGTGCCAGCAGCTTATTCTCAAGTCTTTACTTC.

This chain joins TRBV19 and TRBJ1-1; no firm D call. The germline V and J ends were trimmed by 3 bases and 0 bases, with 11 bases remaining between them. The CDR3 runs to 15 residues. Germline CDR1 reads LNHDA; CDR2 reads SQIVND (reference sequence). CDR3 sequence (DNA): TGTGCCAGTAGTATTGCCCGGCGGGTGAACACTGAAGCTTTCTTT. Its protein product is CASSIARRVNTEAFF. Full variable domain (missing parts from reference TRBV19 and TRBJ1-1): DGGITQSPKYLFRKEGQNVTLSCEQNLNHDAMYWYRQDPGQGLRLIYYSQIVNDFQKGDIAEGYSVSREKKESFPLTVTSAQKNPTAFYLCASSIARRVNTEAFFGQGTRLTVV.

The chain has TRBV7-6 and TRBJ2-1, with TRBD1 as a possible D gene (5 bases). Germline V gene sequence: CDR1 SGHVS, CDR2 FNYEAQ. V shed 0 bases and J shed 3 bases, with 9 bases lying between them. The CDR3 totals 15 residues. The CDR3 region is CASSLAGAYYNEQFF. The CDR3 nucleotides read TGTGCCAGCAGCTTAGCAGGGGCGTACTACAATGAGCAGTTCTTC. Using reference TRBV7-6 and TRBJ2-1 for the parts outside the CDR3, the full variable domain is GAGVSQSPRYKVTKRGQDVALRCDPISGHVSLYWYRQALGQGPEFLTYFNYEAQQDKSGLPNDRFSAERPEGSISTLTIQRTEQRDSAMYRCASSLAGAYYNEQFFGPGTRLTVL.

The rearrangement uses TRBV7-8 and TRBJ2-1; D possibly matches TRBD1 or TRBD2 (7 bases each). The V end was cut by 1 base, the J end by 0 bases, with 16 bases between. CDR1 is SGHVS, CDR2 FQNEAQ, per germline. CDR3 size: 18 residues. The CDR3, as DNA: TGTGCCAGCAGCTTAGTACAGGGGAGGACTAGCTCCTACAATGAGCAGTTCTTC. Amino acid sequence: CASSLVQGRTSSYNEQFF. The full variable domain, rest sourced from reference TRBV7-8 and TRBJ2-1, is GAGVSQSPRYKVAKRGQDVALRCDPISGHVSLFWYQQALGQGPEFLTYFQNEAQLDKSGLPSDRFFAERPEGSVSTLKIQRTQQEDSAVYLCASSLVQGRTSSYNEQFFGPGTRLTVL.

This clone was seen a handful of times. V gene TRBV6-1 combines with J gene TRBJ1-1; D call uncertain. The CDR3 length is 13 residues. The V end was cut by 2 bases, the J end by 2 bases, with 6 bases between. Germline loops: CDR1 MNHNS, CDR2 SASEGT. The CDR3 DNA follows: TGTGCCAGCAGTGAATCGGTAAACACTGAAGCTTTCTTT. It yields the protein CASSESVNTEAFF.

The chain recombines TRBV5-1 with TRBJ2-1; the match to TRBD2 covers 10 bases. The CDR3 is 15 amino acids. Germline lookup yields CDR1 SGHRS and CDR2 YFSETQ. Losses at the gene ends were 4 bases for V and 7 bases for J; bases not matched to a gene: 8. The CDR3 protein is CASSGSGGAVNEQFF. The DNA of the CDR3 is TGCGCCAGCAGCGGGAGCGGGGGGGCGGTTAATGAGCAGTTCTTC.

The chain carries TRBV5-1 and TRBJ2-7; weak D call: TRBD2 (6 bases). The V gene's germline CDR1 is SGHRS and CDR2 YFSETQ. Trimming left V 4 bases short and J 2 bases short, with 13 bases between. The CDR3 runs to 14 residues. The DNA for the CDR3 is TGCGCCAGCAGCCCGACTGGGGAGGCCTACGAGCAGTACTTC. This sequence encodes CASSPTGEAYEQYF. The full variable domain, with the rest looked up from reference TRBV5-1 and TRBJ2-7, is KAGVTQTPRYLIKTRGQQVTLSCSPISGHRSVSWYQQTPGQGLQFLFEYFSETQRNKGNFPGRFSGRQFSNSRSEMNVSTLELGDSALYLCASSPTGEAYEQYFGPGTRLTVT.

CDR3 sequence: CASSQEWDRDSSPFDYYSNQPQHF. The CDR3 DNA reads TGTGCCAGCAGCCAAGAATGGGACAGGGACTCTTCCCCATTTGATTATTATAGCAATCAGCCCCAGCATTTT. The chain links TRBV4-2 to TRBJ1-5; 9 nucleotides line up with TRBD1. There are 24 residues in the CDR3. The J segment lost 0 bases and the V segment lost 0 bases, leaving 24 bases of the junction unmatched. Germline assignment: CDR1 LGHNA and CDR2 YNFKEQ.

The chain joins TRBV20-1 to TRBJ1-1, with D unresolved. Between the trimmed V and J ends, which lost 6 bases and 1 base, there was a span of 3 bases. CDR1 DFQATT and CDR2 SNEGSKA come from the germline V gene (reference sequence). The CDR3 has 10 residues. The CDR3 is CSASNTEAFF. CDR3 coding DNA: TGCAGTGCATCGAACACTGAAGCTTTCTTT.

CDR3 nucleotide sequence: TGTGCCAGCAGCCAATCAGGGACAGTCAACTCTGGGGCCAACGTCCTGACTTTC. This encodes CASSQSGTVNSGANVLTF. V is TRBV16 and J is TRBJ2-6; 7 nucleotides agree with TRBD1. This CDR3 has 18 residues. V trimming: 0 bases; J trimming: 0 bases; junction bases outside the gene matches: 5. Germline CDR1 and CDR2: KGHSY and FQNENV. Full variable domain (outside the CDR3, taken from reference TRBV16 and TRBJ2-6): GEEVAQTPKHLVRGEGQKAKLYCAPIKGHSYVFWYQQVLKNEFKFLISFQNENVFDETGMPKERFSAKCLPNSPCSLEIQATKLEDSAVYFCASSQSGTVNSGANVLTFGAGSRLTVL.

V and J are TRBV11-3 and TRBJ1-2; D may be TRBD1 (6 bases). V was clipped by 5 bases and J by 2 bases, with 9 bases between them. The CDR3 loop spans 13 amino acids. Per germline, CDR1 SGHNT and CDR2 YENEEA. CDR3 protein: CASSPDRNYGYTF. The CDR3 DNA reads TGTGCCAGCAGCCCTGACAGGAACTATGGCTACACCTTC.

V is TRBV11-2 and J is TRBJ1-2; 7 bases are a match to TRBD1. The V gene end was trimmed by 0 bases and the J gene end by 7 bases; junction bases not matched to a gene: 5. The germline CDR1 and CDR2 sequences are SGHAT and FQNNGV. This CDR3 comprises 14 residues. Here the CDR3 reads CASSLEKTGLGYTF. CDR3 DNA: TGTGCCAGCAGCTTAGAGAAGACAGGGCTTGGCTACACCTTC.

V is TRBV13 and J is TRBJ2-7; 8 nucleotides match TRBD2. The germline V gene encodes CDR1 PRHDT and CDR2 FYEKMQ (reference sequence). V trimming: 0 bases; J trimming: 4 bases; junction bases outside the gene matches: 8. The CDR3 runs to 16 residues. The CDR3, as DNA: TGTGCCAGCAGCTTAGGACGGGGGGGGGTAAGGTACGAGCAGTACTTC. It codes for CASSLGRGGVRYEQYF.